The present TCR beta chain was sequenced within a study of T cell changes during pregnancy in multiple sclerosis. The assay was immunoSEQ multiplex PCR, and TCRdb's table has in-frame clones only and misses some. The sample includes approximately 110,000 clones, 90% to 95% of them seen just once. Trimming removed 0 bases from V and 8 bases from J, with 11 bases in between. The V gene's germline CDR1 is SNHLY and CDR2 FYNNEI. This CDR3 has 14 amino acids. The V call is TRBV2, the J call TRBJ2-1, with D tentatively TRBD1 (5 bases). Sequences were derived from peripheral blood, sampled after pregnancy. The TCR sequence derives from a female donor with multiple sclerosis, enrolled in a pregnancy study. CDR3 protein: CASSEADRVYEQFF. DNA for the CDR3: TGTGCCAGCAGTGAAGCCGACAGAGTCTATGAGCAGTTCTTC.